The T cell receptor beta chain under discussion was sequenced for a study of cytomegalovirus exposure and HLA in healthy donors. Study-level background: Roughly 180 million T cells yielded some 120 million unique TCR beta sequences in earlier analysis. The study's findings and limits: Presence/absence comparisons presumed near-even sequencing depth among donors. TCR beta chains numbering about 160 were designated cytomegalovirus-associated.

In this sample, this clone turned up a few times. The antigen is undetermined. The CDR3 has 14 amino acids. From germline, CDR1 is MNHEY and CDR2 SVGAGI. With 6 bases clipped from V and 4 bases from J, the junction kept 4 bases outside the gene matches. Primers included in the PCR were 60 Vbeta and 13 Jbeta primers. Only in-frame clones appear in the TCRdb table, and some are missing; sequencing was by immunoSEQ multiplex PCR. The sample lists approximately 150,000 clones; 55% to 70% were seen once. This chain uses TRBV6-5 with TRBJ2-3, with TRBD2 matching 10 bases. The sequenced material came from PBMCs. This TCR was recovered from a woman aged 55-69 years in good health and CMV-seropositive. CDR3 protein: CASSTSGGADTQYF. The CDR3 DNA sequence: TGTGCCAGCAGCACGAGCGGGGGGGCAGATACGCAGTATTTT.